This T cell receptor (beta chain) was observed in a study of T cells after somatic rescue of genetic block. This clone is deemed medium-sized. The CDR3 is 13 residues long. Germline V lookup: CDR1 ENHRY, CDR2 SYGVKD. V shed 2 bases and J 5 bases; nucleotides not matched to a gene: 1. The assay was immunoSEQ multiplex PCR, and TCRdb's table has in-frame clones only and misses some. Among some 15,000 clones listed, about two thirds were seen once. This chain joins TRBV10-3 and TRBJ2-5, with 8 bases lining up with TRBD1. The sequenced material came from peripheral blood mononuclear cells (PBMCs). The TCR originated in a boy under 18. CDR3 amino acids: CAISETGGETQYF. The CDR3 DNA follows: TGTGCCATCAGTGAGACAGGGGGGGAGACCCAGTACTTC.